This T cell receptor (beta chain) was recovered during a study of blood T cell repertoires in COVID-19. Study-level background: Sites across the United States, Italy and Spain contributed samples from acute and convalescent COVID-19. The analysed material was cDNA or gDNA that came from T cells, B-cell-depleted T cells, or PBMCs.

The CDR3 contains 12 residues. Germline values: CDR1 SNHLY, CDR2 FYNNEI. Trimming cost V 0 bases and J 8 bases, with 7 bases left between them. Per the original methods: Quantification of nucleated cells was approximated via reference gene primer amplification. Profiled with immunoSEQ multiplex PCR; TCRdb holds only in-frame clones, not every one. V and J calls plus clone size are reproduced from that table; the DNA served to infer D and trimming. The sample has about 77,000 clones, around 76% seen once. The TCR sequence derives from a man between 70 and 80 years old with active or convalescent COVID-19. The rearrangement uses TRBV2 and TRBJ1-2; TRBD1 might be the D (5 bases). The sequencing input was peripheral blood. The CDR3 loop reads CASSEAGVGYTF. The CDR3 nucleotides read TGTGCCAGCAGTGAAGCAGGGGTAGGCTACACCTTC.